The 29 T cell receptor beta chains listed next were all sequenced from one sample in a study of T cell clones after liver transplantation. Sequencing used immunoSEQ multiplex PCR; TCRdb keeps in-frame clones, though not all of them. Of 85,000 to 130,000 clones listed, 80% to 85% are singletons. Material: CD4+ T cells from blood, obtained before liver transplant. These receptors were collected from a human donor who received a liver transplant.

V usage is TRBV7-9 and J usage is TRBJ2-5; a possible D gene is TRBD2 (7 bases). V lost 5 bases and J 4 bases, leaving 17 bases between the germline ends. The CDR3 has 15 residues. The V gene's germline CDR1 is SEHNR and CDR2 FQNEAQ (reference sequence). CDR3 DNA sequence: TGTGCCAGCAGCCGACCGGGGGGCGGAGGAGAGACCCAGTACTTC. This encodes CASSRPGGGGETQYF.

The chain is built from TRBV14 and TRBJ2-7, with a weak D call TRBD2 (6 bases). Germline-derived CDR1 and CDR2 are SGHDN and FVKESK. V was clipped by 4 bases and J by 3 bases, with 16 bases between them. The CDR3 runs 15 residues. CDR3 coding DNA: TGTGCCAGCAGCCCTACTTCGAGGAGGGACTACGAGCAGTACTTC. Amino acids: CASSPTSRRDYEQYF.

The table lists this clone with a count of one. This chain joins TRBV11-2 and TRBJ2-1; D is unclear. Germline V gene sequence: CDR1 SGHAT, CDR2 FQNNGV. CDR3 length: 15 amino acids. Trimming took 3 bases from V and 2 from J, leaving 11 bases between them. The CDR3 region has the DNA TGTGCCAGCAGCTTTACAGCCCAGCCCTACAATGAGCAGTTCTTC. Translated: CASSFTAQPYNEQFF. Based on the CDR3 plus reference TRBV11-2 and TRBJ2-1, the full variable domain is EAGVAQSPRYKIIEKRQSVAFWCNPISGHATLYWYQQILGQGPKLLIQFQNNGVVDDSQLPKDRFSAERLKGVDSTLKIQPAKLEDSAVYLCASSFTAQPYNEQFFGPGTRLTVL.

The chain joins TRBV19 to TRBJ1-6; D is unresolved. Germline V CDR1 and CDR2: LNHDA, SQIVND (reference sequence). CDR3 length: 15 residues. V shed 5 bases and J shed 3 bases, with 11 bases lying between them. CDR3 bases: TGTGCCAGTAGTCTAGCCTCAATCTATAATTCACCCCTCCACTTT. Residues: CASSLASIYNSPLHF.

CDR3 residues: CASSPRQPGRDASSYNEQFF. CDR3 DNA sequence: TGTGCCAGCAGCCCGCGTCAGCCCGGAAGGGACGCCAGCTCCTACAATGAGCAGTTCTTC. This rearrangement joins TRBV13 to TRBJ2-1; D possibly uses TRBD1 or TRBD2 (5 bases each). Germline CDR1 reads PRHDT; CDR2 reads FYEKMQ (reference sequence). The CDR3 runs to 20 residues. V lost 5 bases, J lost 0 bases, and 26 bases lay in between.

The chain employs TRBV6-8 and TRBJ2-3; D is perhaps TRBD1 (5 bases). The CDR3 extends over 15 amino acids. The germline V gene has CDR1 MNHGY and CDR2 SAAAGT. V lost 8 bases, J lost 0 bases, and 15 bases lay in between. CDR3 in amino acids: CASRLDRHSTDTQYF. The CDR3 DNA is TGTGCCAGCCGCTTAGACAGACATAGCACAGATACGCAGTATTTT.

This chain joins TRBV28 and TRBJ2-7; 9 nucleotides align to TRBD1. J gave up 5 bases and V 4 bases, and 9 bases lay outside the gene matches. The length of the CDR3 is 15 residues. From germline, CDR1 is MDHEN and CDR2 SYDVKM. The CDR3, as DNA: TGTGCCAGCAGTTCAGGGGGGACAGGGAGAGACGAGCAGTACTTC. Protein product: CASSSGGTGRDEQYF.

The chain links TRBV5-1 to TRBJ1-1, with D hard to call. CDR3 size: 13 residues. V was clipped by 0 bases and J by 2 bases, with 5 bases between them. The V gene's germline CDR1 is SGHRS and CDR2 YFSETQ. CDR3 DNA: TGCGCCAGCAGCTTGGAGGGTAACACTGAAGCTTTCTTT. It translates to CASSLEGNTEAFF.

The chain employs TRBV11-2 and TRBJ1-5, with D possibly TRBD1 on 5 matching bases. Germline V gene lookup returns CDR1 SGHAT and CDR2 FQNNGV. V was trimmed by 1 base and J by 3 bases, leaving 10 bases between them. The CDR3 extends over 15 amino acids. CDR3 in DNA: TGTGCCAGCAGCTTAGCCGGGACCCTCAATCAGCCCCAGCATTTT. Amino acids: CASSLAGTLNQPQHF.

The chain employs TRBV5-1 and TRBJ2-1; 13 nucleotides match TRBD2. In germline, CDR1 is SGHRS, CDR2 YFSETQ. The CDR3 totals 16 residues. V shed 4 bases and J 8 bases; nucleotides not matched to a gene: 9. The CDR3 bases are TGCGCCAGCAGCCCTACCGGGACTAGCGGGACCGATGAGCAGTTCTTC. This encodes CASSPTGTSGTDEQFF.

The V and J genes are TRBV23-1 and TRBJ2-1; 8 bases fit TRBD2. TRBV23-1 is sorted into the ORF group, with uncertain function. This CDR3 region has 17 residues. V dropped 3 bases and J dropped 4; count of bases not matched to a gene: 11. The CDR3 nucleotides are TGCGCCAGCAGTCATCGGGCTAGCGGGTATAGTTACAATGAGCAGTTCTTC. It yields the protein CASSHRASGYSYNEQFF.

The chain has TRBV18 and TRBJ2-5, with D tentatively TRBD1 (6 bases). Trimming pared 6 bases from V and 4 bases from J, leaving 12 bases between. The CDR3 consists of 13 residues. Germline V CDR1 and CDR2: KGHSH, LQKENI. The CDR3 here is CASSLDSGETQYF. DNA of the CDR3: TGTGCCAGCTCTTTGGACAGTGGAGAGACCCAGTACTTC.

This clone was seen only once. The chain uses TRBV5-1 and TRBJ1-1; D possibly corresponds to TRBD1 (6 bases). The CDR3 consists of 13 residues. Trimming shortened V by 5 bases and J by 1 base, and 9 bases separated the two germline ends. The germline V gene encodes CDR1 SGHRS and CDR2 YFSETQ. CDR3 in amino acids: CASRRDTNTEAFF. The CDR3 nucleotides read TGCGCCAGCAGAAGGGACACGAACACTGAAGCTTTCTTT. The whole variable domain, remainder taken from reference TRBV5-1 and TRBJ1-1, is KAGVTQTPRYLIKTRGQQVTLSCSPISGHRSVSWYQQTPGQGLQFLFEYFSETQRNKGNFPGRFSGRQFSNSRSEMNVSTLELGDSALYLCASRRDTNTEAFFGQGTRLTVV.

The chain employs TRBV30 and TRBJ1-5; D remains unclear. V lost 0 bases, J lost 6 bases, and 9 bases lay in between. Germline CDR1 and CDR2: GTSNPN and SVGIG (reference sequence). CDR3 length equals 13 residues. The CDR3 loop is CAWSVGESQPQHF. Written as DNA, the CDR3 is TGTGCCTGGAGTGTTGGGGAGTCTCAGCCCCAGCATTTT.

The chain carries TRBV30 and TRBJ1-4, with D perhaps TRBD1 (5 bases). V dropped 3 bases and J dropped 7 bases, with 18 bases sitting between them. CDR1 is GTSNPN, CDR2 SVGIG, per germline (reference sequence). The CDR3 consists of 15 residues. DNA of the CDR3: TGTGCCTGGAGCCTCCGGGGCCTTCACGGTGAAAAACTGTTTTTT. This codes for CAWSLRGLHGEKLFF.

The chain joins TRBV19 to TRBJ2-5; TRBD1 might be the D (6 bases). V shed 0 bases and J shed 1 base, with 15 bases lying between them. The length of the CDR3 is 17 residues. Germline values: CDR1 LNHDA, CDR2 SQIVND (reference sequence). CDR3 in DNA: TGTGCCAGTAGTATAGATCTTTCAGGGGATCTCCAAGAGACCCAGTACTTC. It encodes CASSIDLSGDLQETQYF.

The rearrangement links TRBV27 to TRBJ2-7, with D possibly being TRBD1 or TRBD2 (6 bases each). CDR3 length: 14 residues. V shed 10 bases and J shed 7 bases, with 23 bases lying between them. CDR1 and CDR2 from the germline V gene are MNHEY and SMNVEV (reference sequence). The CDR3 nucleotides read TGTGCCACCCGGGGGCCAGGCGAGTTGCGAGAGCAGTACTTC. This gives the protein CATRGPGELREQYF.

The chain couples TRBV21-1 to TRBJ1-5; TRBD1 was called by the table and not checked on the DNA. TRBV21-1 is a listed pseudogene. The CDR3 runs 14 residues. Here the CDR3 reads CASRDSHSNQPQHF. The CDR3 DNA is TGTGCCAGCAGAGACAGTCATAGCAATCAGCCCCAGCATTTT.

This clone was recorded once. The chain links TRBV10-3 to TRBJ1-5; tentative D call: TRBD1 (5 bases). Per germline, CDR1 ENHRY and CDR2 SYGVKD. Trimming took off 7 bases at V and 1 base at J, with 8 bases between the two ends. The CDR3 loop spans 13 amino acids. The CDR3 DNA reads as TGTGCCATCATGCAGGGAAGCAATCAGCCCCAGCATTTT. It yields the protein CAIMQGSNQPQHF.

This rearrangement joins TRBV7-6 to TRBJ2-7; D not certain. This CDR3 has 13 amino acids. V dropped 5 bases and J dropped 6 bases, with 14 bases sitting between them. Germline V lookup: CDR1 SGHVS, CDR2 FNYEAQ. CDR3 sequence reads: CASSAKEGSEQYF. The CDR3 bases are TGTGCCAGCAGCGCTAAGGAAGGCTCCGAGCAGTACTTC.

This clone was seen only a few times. The chain is built from TRBV18 and TRBJ1-5, with D possibly being TRBD1 (5 bases). The CDR3 runs to 16 residues. CDR1 KGHSH and CDR2 LQKENI come from the germline V gene. V lost 2 bases and J 3 bases, leaving 14 bases between the germline ends. This chain's CDR3 is CASSPTGARDNQPQHF. Here the CDR3 DNA reads TGTGCCAGCTCACCAACGGGTGCCAGGGACAATCAGCCCCAGCATTTT.

This clone was counted between two and nine times. The chain is built from TRBV6-1 and TRBJ2-4; tentative D call: TRBD2 (6 bases). Per the germline V gene, CDR1 is MNHNS and CDR2 is SASEGT. The CDR3 spans 14 residues. V was pared by 2 bases and J by 7 bases, with 12 bases between. For the CDR3, the DNA is TGTGCCAGCAGTGAAATTCGGGGGAGGAACATTCAGTACTTC. Translation gives CASSEIRGRNIQYF.

The chain combines TRBV4-2 with TRBJ2-6; D is unclear. V was trimmed by 4 bases and J by 0 bases, leaving 7 bases between them. Germline assignment: CDR1 LGHNA and CDR2 YNFKEQ. CDR3 length: 15 residues. CDR3: CASSPLSSGANVLTF. The CDR3 region has the DNA TGTGCCAGCAGCCCACTTTCCTCTGGGGCCAACGTCCTGACTTTC.

The chain recombines TRBV7-3 with TRBJ2-2; D is uncertain. There are 13 residues in the CDR3. V was cut by 1 base and J by 1 base, with 1 base left in between. Germline-derived CDR1 and CDR2 are SGHTA and FQGTGA. The CDR3, as DNA: TGTGCCAGCAGCTTAAGGAACACCGGGGAGCTGTTTTTT. Protein sequence: CASSLRNTGELFF.

The rearrangement uses TRBV6-1 and TRBJ1-1, with a possible D match to TRBD1 (6 bases). This CDR3 comprises 12 residues. Germline V gene data show CDR1 as MNHNS and CDR2 as SASEGT. Between the trimmed V and J ends, which lost 10 bases and 9 bases, there was a span of 18 bases. The CDR3 spells CAIHTGARKAFF. Written as DNA, the CDR3 is TGTGCCATTCACACGGGGGCGCGAAAAGCTTTCTTT.

The V and J genes are TRBV15 and TRBJ2-5; 10 bases line up with TRBD2. CDR3 size: 19 residues. CDR1 LNHNV and CDR2 YYDKDF come from the germline V gene (reference sequence). The trim removed 3 bases at V and 0 bases at J, leaving 13 bases unmatched. CDR3: CATSSDGTSDYLYQETQYF. The CDR3 region has the DNA TGTGCCACCAGCAGTGATGGGACTAGCGATTACCTGTACCAAGAGACCCAGTACTTC.

The CDR3 nucleotides read TGTGCCAGCAGTTTAGGGAGCTCCTACGAGCAGTACTTC. This encodes CASSLGSSYEQYF. This rearrangement joins TRBV28 to TRBJ2-7; TRBD2 might be the D (5 bases). The V gene's germline CDR1 is MDHEN and CDR2 SYDVKM. Trimming removed 2 bases at V and 0 bases at J, with 5 bases between. The CDR3 sequence is 13 residues long.

The chain joins TRBV7-9 to TRBJ1-5, with 7 bases matching TRBD1. The J segment lost 4 bases and the V segment lost 5 bases, leaving 8 bases of the junction unmatched. The CDR3 is 15 residues long. Looked up from germline, CDR1 is SEHNR and CDR2 is FQNEAQ (reference sequence). The chain's CDR3 is CASSPGDRPNQPQHF. CDR3 DNA sequence: TGTGCCAGCAGCCCCGGGGACAGACCAAATCAGCCCCAGCATTTT.

The chain links TRBV27 to TRBJ1-1, with D possibly TRBD1 on 5 matching bases. Germline CDR1 is MNHEY and CDR2 is SMNVEV (reference sequence). The CDR3 is 14 residues long. Trimming stripped 5 bases from V and 5 bases from J, with 15 bases between. This chain's CDR3 is CASSQLGGGTEAFF. CDR3 bases: TGTGCCAGCAGTCAACTTGGTGGGGGGACTGAAGCTTTCTTT.